These T cell receptor beta chains were read from a single sample in a study of blood T cell repertoires in COVID-19. Some clones are missing from TCRdb's copy, which holds only in-frame ones; the method was immunoSEQ multiplex PCR. This sample has more than 120,000 clones; 80% to 90% occur once, and the top ten carry roughly 37%. The material sequenced was peripheral blood. Receptors were obtained from a man over 45 who had recovered from COVID-19. The CDR3 runs from the conserved cysteine through the conserved F or W. Fields, in order: J gene, D gene, V gene, clone size, CDR3 DNA, CDR3 protein. The D gene is left open where the match is weak. Where a row states a size, it is once, few, many or the class of an expanded clone; other rows omit it.

TRBJ2-3 TRBD2 TRBV9 NA TGTGCCAGCAGCGTAGGTTCGGGAGGGGGAGCAGATACGCAGTATTTT CASSVGSGGGADTQYF
TRBJ1-2 NA TRBV4-3 once TGCGCCAGCAGCCAGAAGATCGATTTAACAGGGTCGAACTATGGCTACACCTTC CASSQKIDLTGSNYGYTF
TRBJ1-6 NA TRBV7-2 few TGTGCCAGCAGCGCCACACAGGGCTCCTATAATTCACCCCTCCACTTT CASSATQGSYNSPLHF
TRBJ2-3 TRBD2 TRBV5-4 NA TGTGCCAGCAGCTCCTTAGGCCTAGCGGGCACAGATACGCAGTATTTT CASSSLGLAGTDTQYF
TRBJ2-1 TRBD2 TRBV9 NA TGTGCCAGCAGCGCTGGACTAGCGGGGGCCTACAATGAGCAGTTCTTC CASSAGLAGAYNEQFF
TRBJ1-2 NA TRBV7-2 NA TGTGCCAGCAGCACCGGACATAACTATGGCTACACCTTC CASSTGHNYGYTF
TRBJ1-3 TRBD1 TRBV18 NA TGTGCCAGCTCACCGCTACAGGGGGCAAAATCTGGAAACACCATATATTTT CASSPLQGAKSGNTIYF
TRBJ2-3 NA TRBV5-1 NA TGCGCCAGCAGCTTGGGGGCAGACACGCAGTATTTT CASSLGADTQYF
TRBJ2-3 TRBD2 TRBV7-3 NA TGTGCCAGCAGCTTCAGCGGGGGGGCCGCAGATACGCAGTATTTT CASSFSGGAADTQYF
TRBJ2-7 TRBD2 TRBV5-1 NA TGCGCCAGCAGCTTGGCTGGGGAAGGGAGGGACGAGCAGTACTTC CASSLAGEGRDEQYF
TRBJ1-1 NA TRBV18 NA TGTGCCAGCTCACCTGGGGGGGGTGAAGCTTTCTTT CASSPGGGEAFF
TRBJ1-4 TRBD1 TRBV19 NA TGTGCCAGTAGCGGCCGAACTGGACAGGGGCGAGAAAAACTGTTTTTT CASSGRTGQGREKLFF
TRBJ1-5 TRBD1 TRBV6-2/TRBV6-3 NA TGTGCCAGCAGTTACATCAGGGGGCCTCAGCCCCAGCATTTT CASSYIRGPQPQHF
TRBJ1-6 TRBD1 TRBV12-3/TRBV12-4 NA TGTGCCAGCAGTTTGTTCAGGGGGCAAACCCTCCACTTT CASSLFRGQTLHF
TRBJ1-6 NA TRBV4-2 NA TGTGCCAGCAGCCAACTACAGGGAAATAATTCACCCCTCCACTTT CASSQLQGNNSPLHF
TRBJ1-1 NA TRBV30 NA TGTGCCTGGAGTGTTGAGGGCATCACTGAAGCTTTCTTT CAWSVEGITEAFF
TRBJ1-2 TRBD1 TRBV27 NA TGTGCCAGCAGTGCAACCGGGACAGGGAGTTATGGCTACACCTTC CASSATGTGSYGYTF
TRBJ2-7 TRBD2 TRBV5-4 NA TGTGCCAGCAGCTTGACTAGCGGGGGAGGAGAGCAGTACTTC CASSLTSGGGEQYF
TRBJ1-5 NA TRBV6-2/TRBV6-3 NA TGTGCCAGCAGTTACAGCAGGGGTTTTAATCAGCCCCAGCATTTT CASSYSRGFNQPQHF
TRBJ1-3 TRBD1 TRBV7-9 NA TGTGCCAGCAGCACGGACAGGGTCTCTGGAAACACCATATATTTT CASSTDRVSGNTIYF
TRBJ2-7 NA TRBV2 NA TGTGCCAGCAAGGGCCAGGGGATGGCCTACGAGCAGTACTTC CASKGQGMAYEQYF
TRBJ1-5 NA TRBV6-5 NA TGTGCCAGCAGTTACTCGAGCCAGGGAAGGCATCAGCCCCAGCATTTT CASSYSSQGRHQPQHF
TRBJ1-3 NA TRBV19 NA TGTGCCACCCGCGTCGGGGGAGGCTCTGGAAACACCATATATTTT CATRVGGGSGNTIYF
TRBJ1-1 TRBD1 TRBV7-9 NA TGTGCCAGCAGCTCCCGACAGGGCAAGAGGCAAAGGAACACTGAAGCTTTCTTT CASSSRQGKRQRNTEAFF
TRBJ2-3 TRBD2 TRBV4-1 once TGCGCCAGCAGCCAAGAAGAAACCCTAGCGGGGCTAGATACGCAGTATTTT CASSQEETLAGLDTQYF
TRBJ2-5 NA TRBV9 once TGTGCCAGCAGCTCCGGAGTTACCACGGGGGAGACCCAGTACTTC CASSSGVTTGETQYF
TRBJ1-1 TRBD1 TRBV5-8 NA TGTGCCAGCAGCCCCGGGCCGGGACAGTACACTGAAGCTTTCTTT CASSPGPGQYTEAFF
TRBJ2-2 TRBD1 TRBV7-9 NA TGTGCCAGCAGCGTACCCGACAGGGGCACCGGGGAGCTGTTTTTT CASSVPDRGTGELFF
TRBJ2-2 NA TRBV5-4 once TGTGCCAGCAGGGGGGACTTCACCGGGGAGCTGTTTTTT CASRGDFTGELFF
TRBJ1-1 TRBD1 TRBV7-2 NA TGTGCCAGCAGCCTTGGGACAGGGCGCGAAGCTTTCTTT CASSLGTGREAFF
TRBJ1-2 NA TRBV7-9 NA TGTGCCAGCAGCTTAGGCCCCCGGCGGGGATATGGCTACACCTTC CASSLGPRRGYGYTF
TRBJ2-5 TRBD2 TRBV6-5 NA TGTGCCAGCAGTAGCGGGGGGGCAGAGACCCAGTACTTC CASSSGGAETQYF
TRBJ1-4 TRBD1 TRBV28 NA TGTGCCAGCAGTGTAACCGGGACAGGGGTTAAAAAACTGTTTTTT CASSVTGTGVKKLFF
TRBJ1-6 NA TRBV4-3 NA TGCGCCAGCAGCCAAGATATAGGGAGCTCCTATAATTCACCCCTCCACTTT CASSQDIGSSYNSPLHF
TRBJ1-1 NA TRBV11-2 NA TGTGCCAGCAGCTTAAGCGGTATGGAGAACACTGAAGCTTTCTTT CASSLSGMENTEAFF
TRBJ1-1 NA TRBV27 NA TGTGCCAGCGTTAAAACCAGGGATTTGAACACTGAAGCTTTCTTT CASVKTRDLNTEAFF
TRBJ2-7 TRBD1 TRBV6-6 NA TGTGCCAGCAGTTACTCGAACTTCGGGACAGGGTACGAGCAGTACTTC CASSYSNFGTGYEQYF